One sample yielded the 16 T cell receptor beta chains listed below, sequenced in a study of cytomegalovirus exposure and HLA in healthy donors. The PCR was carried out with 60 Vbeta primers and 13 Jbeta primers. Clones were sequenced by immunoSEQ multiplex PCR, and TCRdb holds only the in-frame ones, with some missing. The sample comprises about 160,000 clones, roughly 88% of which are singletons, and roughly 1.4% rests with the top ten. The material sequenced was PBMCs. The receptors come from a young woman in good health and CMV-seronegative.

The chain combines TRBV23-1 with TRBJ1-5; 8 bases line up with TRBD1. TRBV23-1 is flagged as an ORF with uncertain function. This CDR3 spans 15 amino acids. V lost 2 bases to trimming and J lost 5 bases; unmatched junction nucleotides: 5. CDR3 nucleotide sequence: TGCGCCAGCAGTCAACCCACAGGGGGGCATCAGCCCCAGCATTTT. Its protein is CASSQPTGGHQPQHF.

The DNA for the CDR3 is TGTGCCAGCTCATTAACATCCCAGAACACTGAAGCTTTCTTT. Amino acids: CASSLTSQNTEAFF. The chain uses TRBV18 and TRBJ1-1; D not certain. V was shortened by 5 bases and J by 1 base, with 11 bases between the two germline ends. The CDR3 loop spans 14 amino acids. Germline CDR1 reads KGHSH; CDR2 reads LQKENI.

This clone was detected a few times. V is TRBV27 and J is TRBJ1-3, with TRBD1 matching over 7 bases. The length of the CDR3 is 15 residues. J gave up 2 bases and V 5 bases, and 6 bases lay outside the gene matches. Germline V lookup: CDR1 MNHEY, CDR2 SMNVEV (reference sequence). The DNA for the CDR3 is TGTGCCAGCAGTCGACAGGGAAACGCTGGAAACACCATATATTTT. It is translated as CASSRQGNAGNTIYF.

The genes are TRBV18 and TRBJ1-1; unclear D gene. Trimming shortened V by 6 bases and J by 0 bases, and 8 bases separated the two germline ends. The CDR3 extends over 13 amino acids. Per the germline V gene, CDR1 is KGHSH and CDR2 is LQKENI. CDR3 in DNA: TGTGCCAGCTCCTCTGACTTGAACACTGAAGCTTTCTTT. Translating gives CASSSDLNTEAFF.

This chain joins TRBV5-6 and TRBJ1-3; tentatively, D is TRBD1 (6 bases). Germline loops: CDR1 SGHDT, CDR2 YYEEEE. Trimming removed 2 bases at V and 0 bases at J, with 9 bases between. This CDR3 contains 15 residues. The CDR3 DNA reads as TGTGCCAGCAGCTTAGGACAGCGCTCTGGAAACACCATATATTTT. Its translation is CASSLGQRSGNTIYF.

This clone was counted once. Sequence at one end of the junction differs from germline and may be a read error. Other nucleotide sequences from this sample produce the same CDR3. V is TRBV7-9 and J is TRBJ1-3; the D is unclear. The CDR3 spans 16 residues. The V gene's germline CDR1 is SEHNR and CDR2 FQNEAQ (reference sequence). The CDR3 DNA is TGTGCCAGCAGCCTAGCACTCCGAGGGATGGGAAACACCATATATTTT. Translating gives CASSLALRGMGNTIYF.

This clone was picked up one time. Here the CDR3 reads CASSADRVREQYF. Written as DNA, the CDR3 is TGTGCCAGCAGCGCTGACAGGGTCAGGGAGCAGTACTTC. This chain uses TRBV6-1 with TRBJ2-7; 7 nucleotides line up with TRBD1. With 6 bases clipped from V and 7 bases from J, the junction kept 9 bases outside the gene matches. Germline V gene lookup returns CDR1 MNHNS and CDR2 SASEGT. The CDR3 contains 13 residues.

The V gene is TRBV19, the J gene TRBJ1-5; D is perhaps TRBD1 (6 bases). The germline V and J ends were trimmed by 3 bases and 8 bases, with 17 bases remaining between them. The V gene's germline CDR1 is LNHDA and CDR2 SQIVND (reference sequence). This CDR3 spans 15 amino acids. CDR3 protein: CASSILLGAQEPQHF. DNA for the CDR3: TGTGCCAGTAGTATTCTACTGGGGGCGCAGGAGCCCCAGCATTTT.

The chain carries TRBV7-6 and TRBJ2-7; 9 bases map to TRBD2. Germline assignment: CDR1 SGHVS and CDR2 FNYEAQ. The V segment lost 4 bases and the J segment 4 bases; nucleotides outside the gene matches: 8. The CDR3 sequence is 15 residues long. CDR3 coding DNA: TGTGCCAGCAGCTCCGCTAGCGGGGTGCCTTACGAGCAGTACTTC. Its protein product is CASSSASGVPYEQYF.

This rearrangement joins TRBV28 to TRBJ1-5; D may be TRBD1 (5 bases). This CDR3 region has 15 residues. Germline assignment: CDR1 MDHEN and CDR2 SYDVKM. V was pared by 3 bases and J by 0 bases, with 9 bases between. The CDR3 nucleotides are TGTGCCAGCAGTTTTGGGGCCTATAGCAATCAGCCCCAGCATTTT. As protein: CASSFGAYSNQPQHF.

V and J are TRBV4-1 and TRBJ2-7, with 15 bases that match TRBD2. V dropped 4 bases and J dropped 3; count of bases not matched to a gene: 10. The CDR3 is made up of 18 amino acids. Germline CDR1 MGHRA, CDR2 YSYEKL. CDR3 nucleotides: TGCGCCAGCAGCCCCTTGGGACTAGCGGGGGGATCCTTCTACGAGCAGTACTTC. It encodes CASSPLGLAGGSFYEQYF.

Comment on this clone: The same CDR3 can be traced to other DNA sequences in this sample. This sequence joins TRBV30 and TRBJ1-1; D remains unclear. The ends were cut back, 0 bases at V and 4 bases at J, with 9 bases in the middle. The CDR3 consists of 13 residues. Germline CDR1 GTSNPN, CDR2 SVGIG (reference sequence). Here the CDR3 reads CAWSVGGGTEAFF. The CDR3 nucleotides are TGTGCCTGGAGTGTGGGTGGCGGCACTGAAGCTTTCTTT.

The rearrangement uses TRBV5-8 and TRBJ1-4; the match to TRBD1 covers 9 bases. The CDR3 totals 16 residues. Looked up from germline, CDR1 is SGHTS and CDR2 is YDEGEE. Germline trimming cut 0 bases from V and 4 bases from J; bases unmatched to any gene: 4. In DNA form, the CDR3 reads TGTGCCAGCAGCTTGGGACAGGGGGGAGATAATGAAAAACTGTTTTTT. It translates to CASSLGQGGDNEKLFF.

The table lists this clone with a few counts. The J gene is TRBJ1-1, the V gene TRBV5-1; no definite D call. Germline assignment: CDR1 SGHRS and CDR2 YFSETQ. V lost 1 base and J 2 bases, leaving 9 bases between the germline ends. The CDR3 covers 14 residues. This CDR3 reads CASSLNPSNTEAFF. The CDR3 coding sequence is TGCGCCAGCAGCTTGAACCCCAGTAACACTGAAGCTTTCTTT.

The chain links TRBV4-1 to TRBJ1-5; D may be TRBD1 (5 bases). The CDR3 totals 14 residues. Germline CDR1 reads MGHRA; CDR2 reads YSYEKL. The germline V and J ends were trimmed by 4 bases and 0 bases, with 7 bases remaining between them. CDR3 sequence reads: CASSLGGSNQPQHF. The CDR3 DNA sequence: TGCGCCAGCAGCCTCGGGGGTAGCAATCAGCCCCAGCATTTT.

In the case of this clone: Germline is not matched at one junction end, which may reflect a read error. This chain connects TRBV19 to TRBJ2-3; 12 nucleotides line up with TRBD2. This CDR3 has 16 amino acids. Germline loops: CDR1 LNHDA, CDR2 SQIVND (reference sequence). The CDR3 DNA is TGTGCCAGTAGTGTAGAACTAGCGGGGGGAGCAGATACGCAGTATTTT. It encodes CASSVELAGGADTQYF.